Following are 30 T cell receptor beta chains from one sample sequenced in a study of blood T cell repertoires in COVID-19. Produced via immunoSEQ multiplex PCR; TCRdb's table is partial and in-frame only. Of approximately 140,000 clones listed, about 90% were seen once; the top ten hold 4%. Sequencing was carried out using PBMCs or T cells enriched from blood (not recorded which). These receptors were taken from a woman in her thirties or forties who had been exposed to COVID-19.

The CDR3 is CASSLIPGITEETQYF. CDR3 coding DNA: TGTGCCAGCAGCTTAATCCCGGGGATAACTGAAGAGACCCAGTACTTC. V is TRBV7-8 and J is TRBJ2-5, with D maybe TRBD2 (5 bases). Germline lookup yields CDR1 SGHVS and CDR2 FQNEAQ. Deletions cut 2 bases from V and 3 bases from J, with 16 bases between. This CDR3 has 16 amino acids.

The rearrangement joins TRBV5-4 to TRBJ2-5; TRBD2 agrees at 8 bases. The CDR3 runs to 15 residues. The V and J ends lost 5 bases and 5 bases, in that order; junction bases with no gene match: 11. Germline V lookup: CDR1 SGHNT, CDR2 YYREEE (reference sequence). For the CDR3, the DNA is TGTGCCAGCAGTTTTCGACTAGCGCAAGGCGAGACCCAGTACTTC. This gives the protein CASSFRLAQGETQYF.

This clone was found a few times. V and J are TRBV6-5 and TRBJ2-6; D not certain. The CDR3 runs to 13 residues. The germline CDR1 and CDR2 sequences are MNHEY and SVGAGI. The V and J ends lost 2 bases and 4 bases respectively, with 3 bases between them. The CDR3 DNA sequence: TGTGCCAGCAGTTACCTAGGGGCCAACGTCCTGACTTTC. Translated, it gives CASSYLGANVLTF.

This clone was observed once. The chain has TRBV21-1 and TRBJ2-3; the table's D call, TRBD2, was not checked against the DNA. TRBV21-1 is a pseudogene segment. The length of the CDR3 is 15 residues. CDR3 sequence reads: CASSNTSLFPNTQYF. The CDR3 DNA reads TGTGCCAGCAGCAACACGAGTTTATTCCCGAATACGCAGTATTTT.

The chain joins TRBV3-1 (or the pseudogene TRBV3-2) to TRBJ1-1; D remains ambiguous. Between the trimmed V and J ends, which lost 6 bases and 5 bases, there was a span of 7 bases. Germline V gene data show CDR1 as LGHDT and CDR2 as YNNKEL (reference sequence). The CDR3 is made up of 11 amino acids. CDR3 residues: CASRRDTEAFF. The CDR3 coding sequence is TGTGCCAGCAGGAGGGATACTGAAGCTTTCTTT.

The V gene is TRBV27, the J gene TRBJ1-3; tentative D call: TRBD1 (5 bases). Germline V gene sequence: CDR1 MNHEY, CDR2 SMNVEV (reference sequence). This CDR3 has 15 residues. Trimming left V 6 bases short and J 2 bases short, with 14 bases between. CDR3 in amino acids: CASRRTSSPGNTIYF. CDR3 in DNA: TGTGCCAGCAGAAGGACATCCTCGCCTGGAAACACCATATATTTT.

The gene calls are TRBV19 and TRBJ1-5, with 8 bases aligning to TRBD1. Germline values: CDR1 LNHDA, CDR2 SQIVND (reference sequence). The CDR3 totals 15 residues. With V trimmed by 1 base and J by 4 bases, 3 bases remained unmatched. The DNA of the CDR3 is TGTGCCAGTAGTATAGTCAGGGGGCTAAATCAGCCCCAGCATTTT. This sequence encodes CASSIVRGLNQPQHF.

The V and J genes are TRBV28 and TRBJ1-5; perhaps TRBD1 as D (5 bases). V lost 5 bases, J lost 1 base, and 15 bases lay in between. CDR1 is MDHEN and CDR2 is SYDVKM in the germline V gene. This CDR3 is built from 16 residues. The CDR3 here is CASSANKWGSNQPQHF. The DNA of the CDR3 is TGTGCCAGCAGTGCCAATAAATGGGGCAGCAATCAGCCCCAGCATTTT.

This chain links TRBV7-3 with TRBJ1-1; 10 nucleotides line up with TRBD1. Per germline, CDR1 SGHTA and CDR2 FQGTGA. With 2 bases clipped from V and 11 bases from J, the junction kept 14 bases outside the gene matches. The CDR3 is 16 amino acids. The CDR3 protein is CASSLGSPGQGIAAFF. The DNA of the CDR3 is TGTGCCAGCAGCTTAGGGTCCCCGGGACAGGGGATCGCGGCTTTCTTT.

The chain uses TRBV19 and TRBJ1-5, with D tentatively TRBD1 (5 bases). The CDR3 length is 15 residues. Trimming removed 3 bases from V and 6 bases from J, with 15 bases in between. Per the germline V gene, CDR1 is LNHDA and CDR2 is SQIVND (reference sequence). CDR3 in DNA: TGTGCCAGTAGTATTCGGACCCAGGGAGGTCAGCCCCAGCATTTT. It is translated as CASSIRTQGGQPQHF.

This chain connects TRBV15 to TRBJ1-6, with 7 positions matching TRBD1. The CDR3 runs 15 residues. The V and J ends lost 1 base and 6 bases, in that order; junction bases with no gene match: 3. CDR1 LNHNV and CDR2 YYDKDF come from the germline V gene (reference sequence). CDR3 nucleotides: TGTGCCACCAGCAGAGCACGGGACAGTAATTCACCCCTCCACTTT. It is translated as CATSRARDSNSPLHF.

The gene calls are TRBV27 and TRBJ2-7; maybe TRBD1 (5 bases). The length of the CDR3 is 12 residues. V was pared by 8 bases and J by 6 bases, with 14 bases between. In germline, CDR1 is MNHEY, CDR2 SMNVEV (reference sequence). The CDR3 protein is CASGQGQGEQYF. The CDR3 nucleotides are TGTGCCAGCGGCCAAGGGCAGGGCGAGCAGTACTTC.

The V call is TRBV11-2, the J call TRBJ2-1, with D maybe TRBD1 (5 bases). The V gene's germline CDR1 is SGHAT and CDR2 FQNNGV. V was shortened by 3 bases and J by 0 bases, with 9 bases between the two germline ends. CDR3 length equals 15 residues. Written as DNA, the CDR3 is TGTGCCAGCAGCTTCCAGGGTAGCTCCTACAATGAGCAGTTCTTC. Amino acids: CASSFQGSSYNEQFF.

J is TRBJ1-1 and V is TRBV23-1; D unclear. TRBV23-1 is an ORF, with its function uncertain. V was trimmed by 7 bases and J by 6 bases, leaving 12 bases between them. The CDR3 loop spans 12 amino acids. CDR3 nucleotide sequence: TGCGCCAGCACCCAGAGGGAGCCTGAAGCTTTCTTT. Translating gives CASTQREPEAFF.

The rearrangement joins TRBV11-2 to TRBJ2-7; TRBD1 matches 7 bases. CDR3 length equals 14 residues. Germline V gene data show CDR1 as SGHAT and CDR2 as FQNNGV. Losses at the gene ends were 4 bases for V and 3 bases for J; bases not matched to a gene: 6. The CDR3 protein is CASSSRQGNYEQYF. The CDR3, as DNA: TGTGCCAGCAGCTCTAGACAGGGTAACTACGAGCAGTACTTC.

The chain uses TRBV11-3 and TRBJ2-1; D gene uncertain. Germline V lookup: CDR1 SGHNT, CDR2 YENEEA. Trimming shortened V by 0 bases and J by 0 bases, and 9 bases separated the two germline ends. There are 16 residues in the CDR3. This CDR3 is CASSLEGFSSYNEQFF. CDR3 DNA: TGTGCCAGCAGCTTAGAGGGCTTTAGCTCCTACAATGAGCAGTTCTTC.

This chain links TRBV5-1 with TRBJ2-2; no definite D call. Germline V gene sequence: CDR1 SGHRS, CDR2 YFSETQ. This CDR3 comprises 15 residues. V shed 1 base and J shed 0 bases, with 7 bases lying between them. The CDR3 DNA sequence: TGCGCCAGCAGCTTGCGGCTAGCGAACACCGGGGAGCTGTTTTTT. Translating gives CASSLRLANTGELFF. The full variable domain, its missing parts supplied by reference TRBV5-1 and TRBJ2-2, is KAGVTQTPRYLIKTRGQQVTLSCSPISGHRSVSWYQQTPGQGLQFLFEYFSETQRNKGNFPGRFSGRQFSNSRSEMNVSTLELGDSALYLCASSLRLANTGELFFGEGSRLTVL.

The chain uses TRBV9 and TRBJ2-7, with D uncertain. Per the germline V gene, CDR1 is SGDLS and CDR2 is YYNGEE. The ends were cut back, 0 bases at V and 0 bases at J, with 7 bases in the middle. This CDR3 is 14 amino acids long. The CDR3 sequence: CASSVEYSSYEQYF. The CDR3 DNA is TGTGCCAGCAGCGTAGAATACAGCTCCTACGAGCAGTACTTC.

This chain joins TRBV28 and TRBJ2-7, with D possibly being TRBD1 (6 bases). Trimming removed 3 bases at V and 6 bases at J, with 18 bases between. CDR1 is MDHEN and CDR2 is SYDVKM in the germline V gene. The CDR3 is made up of 15 amino acids. Here the CDR3 DNA reads TGTGCCAGCAGTTTCCTATCCCGGGACATGGGCGAGCAGTACTTC. The encoded protein is CASSFLSRDMGEQYF.

V and J are TRBV5-1 and TRBJ2-7; D not resolved. V gave up 4 bases and J gave up 4 bases, with 21 bases separating them. The germline gives CDR1 SGHRS, CDR2 YFSETQ. This CDR3 has 16 residues. The CDR3 is CASSLGPNGPPYEQYF. As DNA, the CDR3 is TGCGCCAGCAGCCTTGGTCCGAATGGGCCCCCTTACGAGCAGTACTTC. The whole variable domain, remainder taken from reference TRBV5-1 and TRBJ2-7, is KAGVTQTPRYLIKTRGQQVTLSCSPISGHRSVSWYQQTPGQGLQFLFEYFSETQRNKGNFPGRFSGRQFSNSRSEMNVSTLELGDSALYLCASSLGPNGPPYEQYFGPGTRLTVT.

The chain is built from TRBV28 and TRBJ1-5; D uncertain. The V gene's germline CDR1 is MDHEN and CDR2 SYDVKM. The CDR3 contains 11 residues. Trimming pared 7 bases from V and 3 bases from J, leaving 4 bases between. For the CDR3, the DNA is TGTGCCAGCACAGACAATCAGCCCCAGCATTTT. Translating gives CASTDNQPQHF. Based on the CDR3 plus reference TRBV28 and TRBJ1-5, the full variable domain is DVKVTQSSRYLVKRTGEKVFLECVQDMDHENMFWYRQDPGLGLRLIYFSYDVKMKEKGDIPEGYSVSREKKERFSLILESASTNQTSMYLCASTDNQPQHFGDGTRLSIL.

The chain joins TRBV6-5 to TRBJ1-2; 9 nucleotides line up with TRBD1. In germline, CDR1 is MNHEY, CDR2 SVGAGI. There are 12 residues in the CDR3. J was trimmed by 7 bases and V by 6 bases; bases with no gene match: 3. The chain's CDR3 is CASRQGARGYTF. In nucleotides, the CDR3 is TGTGCCAGCAGACAGGGGGCCCGTGGCTACACCTTC.

The chain links TRBV28 to TRBJ1-5; D remains unclear. The CDR3 runs to 14 residues. V dropped 7 bases and J dropped 0 bases, with 10 bases sitting between them. Germline lookup yields CDR1 MDHEN and CDR2 SYDVKM. The CDR3 coding sequence is TGTGCCAGCACGGTCGAGGGTAGCAATCAGCCCCAGCATTTT. It encodes CASTVEGSNQPQHF.

This chain uses TRBV6-5 with TRBJ2-3; TRBD2 agrees at 7 bases. Germline loops: CDR1 MNHEY, CDR2 SVGAGI. This CDR3 has 11 residues. CDR3 bases: TGTGGAGCGGGGATCACAGATACGCAGTATTTT. As protein: CGAGITDTQYF.

The V call is TRBV5-1, the J call TRBJ1-1; 7 nucleotides agree with TRBD1. The V and J ends lost 1 base and 3 bases, in that order; junction bases with no gene match: 6. Germline CDR1 SGHRS, CDR2 YFSETQ. CDR3 length: 15 residues. The CDR3 loop is CASSLTFTGDTEAFF. The CDR3 DNA follows: TGCGCCAGCAGCTTGACCTTTACAGGGGACACTGAAGCTTTCTTT.

The V and J genes are TRBV6-2 or TRBV6-3 and TRBJ2-7, with D possibly matching TRBD1 (6 bases). Per germline, CDR1 MNHEY and CDR2 SVGEGT. Deletions cut 2 bases from V and 3 bases from J, with 11 bases between. This CDR3 has 14 residues. CDR3 nucleotide sequence: TGTGCCAGCAGTTACAACAGGGTAGGCTACGAGCAGTACTTC. Translating it yields CASSYNRVGYEQYF.

This chain links TRBV6-2 or TRBV6-3 with TRBJ1-5; TRBD1 might be the D (6 bases). CDR1 MNHEY and CDR2 SVGEGT come from the germline V gene. CDR3 length equals 15 residues. Between the trimmed V and J ends, which lost 6 bases and 3 bases, there was a span of 15 bases. As DNA, the CDR3 is TGTGCCAGCAGCCAGGGGAGGGCTCTCAATCAGCCCCAGCATTTT. The encoded protein is CASSQGRALNQPQHF.

This chain joins TRBV5-1 and TRBJ1-2; 10 bases are a match to TRBD1. Germline lookup yields CDR1 SGHRS and CDR2 YFSETQ. CDR3 size: 14 residues. The trim removed 2 bases at V and 5 bases at J, leaving 3 bases unmatched. The CDR3 nucleotides read TGCGCCAGCAGCTTAGGGACAGGGGTTTATGGCTACACCTTC. Translated: CASSLGTGVYGYTF.

V is TRBV6-2 or TRBV6-3 and J is TRBJ1-3, with D possibly TRBD1 on 6 matching bases. Trimming took off 2 bases at V and 4 bases at J, with 9 bases between the two ends. There are 14 residues in the CDR3. Germline V gene sequence: CDR1 MNHEY, CDR2 SVGEGT. In DNA form, the CDR3 reads TGTGCCAGCAGTTACGGGACACCCGGAAACACCATATATTTT. This sequence encodes CASSYGTPGNTIYF.

The CDR3 bases are TGCGCCAGCAGCTTCAGGGACACTGAAGCTTTCTTT. Translated: CASSFRDTEAFF. The rearrangement links TRBV5-1 to TRBJ1-1; D is perhaps TRBD1 (5 bases). Germline V gene lookup returns CDR1 SGHRS and CDR2 YFSETQ. The CDR3 is 12 residues long. V was clipped by 2 bases and J by 3 bases, with 5 bases between them.